The following is a TCR beta chain sequence with its context. This clonotype was observed at least ten times. Its antigen target is currently unknown. Base qualities are not at hand, and no much larger clone is one base apart. The record originates from a study of regulatory T cells in long-lasting Graves disease (dated by TCRdb to about 2021). Broadly, across the study: To count as having persistent Graves' disease, a patient had to have received antithyroid drug treatment for over 5 years with TSH receptor autoantibodies remaining persistently positive. Peripheral blood TCR sequencing and RNA sequencing compared persistent Graves' disease patients with newly diagnosed Graves' disease patients. The study was conducted in China and was registered as a clinical trial. TCR sequencing covered 13 persistent and approximately 20 newly diagnosed Graves' disease patients, some 33 samples in total. In the clinical cohort, patients with persistent Graves' disease had used antithyroid drugs for an average of around 10 years.

Summary of the overall study and its limitations: Preferential use of TRBV28, TRBJ1-2 and TRBJ2-5 was observed in persistent disease, whereas TRBV20-1 and TRBJ2-1 were favored in newly diagnosed disease. The small sample size was acknowledged by the authors as a limitation that may reduce accuracy. Sequencing and analysis were restricted to the TCR beta chain. Persistent Graves' disease patients showed lower TCR Shannon entropy and fewer highly expanded clones than newly diagnosed patients, suggesting clonal expansion. Patients with persistent disease shared more public clonotypes (approximately 2,500) than newly diagnosed patients did (roughly 970). Because the primary lesion, thyroid tissue, could not be accessed, the study looked at peripheral blood alone.

The library was prepared using multiplex PCR. The sequencing machine was an Illumina HiSeq 4000. CDR3 regions were amplified by Arm-PCR with iRepertoire HTBI primers to construct TCR beta libraries. PCR products were gel purified before sequencing. As for how the authors treated the data: Gene usage analysis of CDR3 amino acid clonotypes relied on the 60 or so TRBV and 12 to 15 TRBJ segments identified across samples. COPE and FqMerger were used to merge the filtered high-quality paired reads into contigs. Contigs were aligned with BLAST to IMGT TRBV, TRBD and TRBJ reference genes, and CDR3 was defined per IMGT. Any clonotype with a frequency above 0.1% was classified as a highly expanded clone. Shannon entropy served as the measure of repertoire diversity, while the Gini coefficient captured V-J evenness. A clonotype found in more than one individual was treated as public. Clones were called with MiXCR by TCRdb after fastp trimmed the public reads at Q25, and only in-frame beta chains were retained. Each entry is one CDR3 protein sequence, shown with its most common DNA and genes. The V and J calls come from TCRdb's annotation, not from the publication. For this sample there are hundreds of thousands of distinct CDR3 sequences; less than 25% appear just once. The ten largest clonotypes hold 7% to 10% of the sample.

Interpreted using the paper, the time point label stands for: persistent/refractory GD, antithyroid drugs over 5 years with positive TRAb. RNA was extracted from PBMCs in TRIzol for both TCR sequencing and RNA sequencing. The diagnosis of Graves' disease was made according to American Thyroid Association guidelines. The patients came from an endocrinology department in Xi'an, China. Each patient gave 9 to 10 milliliters of peripheral blood, collected in an EDTA anticoagulant tube. Ficoll Paque Plus density gradient separation was used to isolate PBMCs, and no additional T cell sorting was done. An Agilent 2100 Bioanalyzer and agarose gel were used to check RNA quality, and a NanoDrop 2000 was used to measure RNA concentration. As encoded in the germline V gene, CDR1 is MDHEN while CDR2 is SYDVKM. V loses 7 bases, J loses 3 bases, and the germline ends lie 13 bases apart. The cysteine opens and the phenylalanine closes a CDR3 of 13 amino acids. Only the CDR3 region is kept as DNA, spanning 39 bases read in frame from base 1.

The sequencing used peripheral blood mononuclear cells (PBMCs), collected when the disease was refractory, from a patient treated with antithyroid drugs. The V and J genes are TRBV28 and TRBJ2-7, with TRBD2 tentatively as D gene (6 bases match). This clonotype was obtained from a female donor with Graves disease. The CDR3 loop reads CASNFVGLYEQYF. The DNA sequence is TGTGCCAGCAACTTCGTGGGACTCTACGAGCAGTACTTC.